The entry below describes one T cell receptor (beta chain). Its antigen is not identified. After removal of 4 bases from V and 4 bases from J, the junction contained 6 bases not matched to a gene. The CDR3 is made up of 14 amino acids. The germline V gene has CDR1 SGHRS and CDR2 YFSETQ. This specimen belongs to a study of cytomegalovirus exposure and HLA in healthy donors. Study outcomes and limitations: Researchers reported in a later analysis that a missense DCLRE1C variant was tied to TCR beta V- and J-gene trimming. CMV serostatus was the only immune exposure information that was available.

Primers for the PCR totalled 60 Vbeta and 13 Jbeta. Clones were read by immunoSEQ multiplex PCR, and TCRdb kept only the in-frame ones, dropping some. This sample contains 150,000 or so clones. The receptor's source is a woman between 45 and 60 years old in good health and CMV-seronegative. The sample taken for sequencing was PBMCs. J is TRBJ1-1 and V is TRBV5-1; 8 nucleotides match TRBD1. Here the CDR3 DNA reads TGCGCCAGCAGCCTCCGGACAGGGAGCACTGAAGCTTTCTTT. It yields the protein CASSLRTGSTEAFF.